One and the same sample provided the 14 T cell receptor beta chains below, sequenced in a study of T-cell reconstitution after alpha-beta-depleted transplantation in children (dated by TCRdb to about 2016). The sample's treatment or condition label is to be understood as: allogeneic hematopoietic cell transplantation with graft depleted of TCRalphabeta T cells and CD19 B cells. To prepare the library, PCR was applied. Sequencing used an Illumina HiSeq 2500. TCR libraries were prepared with molecular barcoding, using unique molecular identifiers to normalize TCRbeta repertoire quantification. TCRdb redid the processing of the public reads, applying fastp at Q25 and MiXCR, and retained in-frame beta chains. Every distinct CDR3 protein forms one entry, paired with its most common genes and DNA. For this sample there are 600,000 to 800,000 distinct CDR3 sequences; less than 15% appear just once. 0.79% of the sample is in the top ten clones.

The material sequenced was PBMCs, taken before TCRalphabeta/CD19-depleted stem cell transplant. These receptors all come from a girl aged 2 to 10 with congenital amegakaryocytic thrombocytopenia, due to receive a stem cell transplant.

This clonotype was seen at least ten times. The J gene is TRBJ2-1, the V gene TRBV12-3 or TRBV12-4, with 10 bases lining up with TRBD2. CDR3 length: 15 amino acids. Unmatched junction bases numbered 10, after V lost 6 bases and J lost 8 bases. The CDR3 region is CASRPPSGSIYEQFF. CDR3 bases: TGTGCCAGCAGACCTCCTAGCGGGAGCATCTATGAGCAGTTCTTC.

This clonotype was observed a few times. V and J are TRBV19 and TRBJ1-1; unclear D gene. V lost 1 base and J 1 base, leaving 10 bases between the germline ends. Per the germline V gene, CDR1 is LNHDA and CDR2 is SQIVND (reference sequence). This CDR3 has 15 residues. CDR3 nucleotides: TGTGCCAGTAGTATAGGACGGATCCCGAACACTGAAGCTTTCTTT. It specifies CASSIGRIPNTEAFF.

This clonotype was counted many times. V gene TRBV12-3 or TRBV12-4 combines with J gene TRBJ1-5; D gene uncertain. V shed 4 bases and J shed 3 bases, with 13 bases lying between them. This CDR3 has 15 amino acids. Here the CDR3 DNA reads TGTGCCAGCAGTTCGGAGGGAGTAGTCAATCAGCCCCAGCATTTT. As protein: CASSSEGVVNQPQHF.

The V call is TRBV7-3, the J call TRBJ1-5; D is possibly TRBD1 (6 bases). The ends were cut back, 3 bases at V and 10 bases at J, with 13 bases in the middle. CDR3 length equals 13 residues. CDR1 and CDR2 (germline): SGHTA, FQGTGA. CDR3 in DNA: TGTGCCAGCAGCTTGGTTGCAGGGGAACCCCAGCATTTT. It yields the protein CASSLVAGEPQHF.

This clonotype appeared once. The V gene is TRBV15, the J gene TRBJ2-7; 7 nucleotides agree with TRBD2. The V gene's germline CDR1 is LNHNV and CDR2 YYDKDF (reference sequence). J gave up 5 bases and V 8 bases, and 9 bases lay outside the gene matches. The CDR3 runs to 13 residues. CDR3 DNA: TGTGCCACCTCCCGGACTAGTGTAAACGAGCAGTACTTC. It yields the protein CATSRTSVNEQYF.

This clonotype was seen only a few times. The rearrangement uses TRBV5-1 and TRBJ2-7, with D perhaps assigned TRBD1 or TRBD2 (5 bases each). Germline CDR1 and CDR2: SGHRS and YFSETQ. Trimming stripped 0 bases from V and 7 bases from J, with 17 bases between. The CDR3 loop spans 15 amino acids. As DNA, the CDR3 is TGCGCCAGCAGCTTGGATCTGCTGGGGACGGGTGAGCAGTACTTC. This codes for CASSLDLLGTGEQYF.

The rearrangement joins TRBV29-1 to TRBJ2-6; no clear D gene. The CDR3 has 15 amino acids. V dropped 4 bases and J dropped 0 bases, with 10 bases sitting between them. CDR1 and CDR2 (germline): SQVTM, ANQGSEA. This CDR3 is CSVVLMGSGANVLTF. CDR3 in DNA: TGCAGCGTTGTCTTGATGGGCTCTGGGGCCAACGTCCTGACTTTC.

This clonotype was detected many times. V and J are TRBV7-2 and TRBJ2-1; possibly TRBD2 for D (6 bases). The CDR3 is 17 residues long. Germline CDR1 and CDR2: SGHTA and FQGNSA. The V end was cut by 6 bases, the J end by 0 bases, with 18 bases between. The DNA for the CDR3 is TGTGCCAGCAGTCGTAAACCGGGACTCCTCTCCTACAATGAGCAGTTCTTC. Protein sequence: CASSRKPGLLSYNEQFF.

This clonotype came up many times. The chain combines TRBV7-9 with TRBJ2-7, with 8 bases aligning to TRBD2. Trimming at V came to 4 bases and at J to 3 bases, leaving 11 bases not matched to a gene. CDR1 and CDR2 from the germline V gene are SEHNR and FQNEAQ (reference sequence). The length of the CDR3 is 16 residues. The CDR3 loop reads CASSSATGTRVYEQYF. DNA for the CDR3: TGTGCCAGCAGCTCCGCTACCGGGACTAGAGTCTACGAGCAGTACTTC.

The CDR3: CASSFNSNTGELFF. CDR3 bases: TGCGCCAGCAGCTTTAACAGTAACACCGGGGAGCTGTTTTTT. J is TRBJ2-2 and V is TRBV5-1; D ambiguous. V was cut by 2 bases and J by 2 bases, with 7 bases left in between. The CDR3 consists of 14 residues. Germline V CDR1 and CDR2: SGHRS, YFSETQ.

This clonotype has just a few counts. The CDR3 DNA is TGCAGCGTTGAAGGAGCGGAGGCACAAGAGACCCAGTACTTC. Translation: CSVEGAEAQETQYF. This sequence joins TRBV29-1 and TRBJ2-5, with D perhaps matching TRBD2 (5 bases). From germline, CDR1 is SQVTM and CDR2 ANQGSEA. The CDR3 sequence is 14 residues long. V was trimmed by 1 base and J by 2 bases, leaving 11 bases between them.

As for this clonotype: A read error is possible here, since a much larger clone lies one base away. The chain recombines TRBV7-6 with TRBJ1-6; TRBD1 matches at 9 bases. Germline CDR1 and CDR2: SGHVS and FNYEAQ. The CDR3 sequence is 14 residues long. The CDR3 sequence is CASSRDRVASPLRF. In DNA, the CDR3 is TGTGCCAGCAGCAGGGACAGGGTGGCTTCACCCCTCCGCTTT.

This clonotype showed up many times. The CDR3: CSVPTSSTSYEQYF. The CDR3 nucleotides are TGCAGTGTCCCGACTAGTAGCACCTCCTACGAGCAGTACTTC. The rearrangement links TRBV20-1 to TRBJ2-7; a weak D match, TRBD2 (6 bases). The CDR3 has 14 residues. Germline CDR1 DFQATT, CDR2 SNEGSKA (reference sequence). Trimming removed 7 bases from V and 0 bases from J, with 16 bases in between.

This clonotype was counted only a few times. The chain employs TRBV14 and TRBJ2-1; the D gene is possibly TRBD1 (7 bases). V was trimmed by 0 bases and J by 8 bases, leaving 14 bases between them. Germline V gene lookup returns CDR1 SGHDN and CDR2 FVKESK. The CDR3 spans 15 residues. The CDR3 here is CASSQDQGGLDEQFF. In DNA, the CDR3 is TGTGCCAGCAGCCAAGACCAGGGGGGTTTGGATGAGCAGTTCTTC.